A selection of T cell receptor beta chains follows, all from one sample in a study of early stage breast cancer tumors. Generated by immunoSEQ multiplex PCR, the TCRdb table keeps only in-frame clones and is missing some. The sample carries some 4,000 clones, about two thirds recorded once. The source material was breast tumor tissue. Source of these receptors: a middle-aged person with breast cancer. Both conserved end residues are part of each CDR3. A D gene is named only where the DNA matches it firmly. For some rows the clone size is stated as once, few or many, or as a class when expanded; others skip it.

d_gene: TRBD2
abundance: .
len: 17
j_gene: TRBJ2-2
v_gene: TRBV11-3
CDR3nt: TGTGCCAGCAGCTCCCCCCGGACTAGCGGGAGTGGCGGGGAGCTGTTTTTT
CDR3aa: CASSSPRTSGSGGELFF

d_gene: TRBD2
abundance: .
len: 16
j_gene: TRBJ2-1
v_gene: TRBV5-1
CDR3nt: TGCGCCAGCAGCAACGGGGGACTAGCGGCCTACAATGAGCAGTTCTTC
CDR3aa: CASSNGGLAAYNEQFF

d_gene: .
abundance: few
len: 15
j_gene: TRBJ2-1
v_gene: TRBV7-9
CDR3nt: TGTGCCAGCAGCCCGACAGGCCCGAGGGGCAATGAGCAGTTCTTC
CDR3aa: CASSPTGPRGNEQFF

d_gene: TRBD2
abundance: .
len: 15
j_gene: TRBJ2-7
v_gene: TRBV7-8
CDR3nt: TGTGCCAGCAGCTTCGGACTAGCGGGAGGCAACGAGCAGTACTTC
CDR3aa: CASSFGLAGGNEQYF

d_gene: .
abundance: .
len: 14
j_gene: TRBJ1-1
v_gene: TRBV2
CDR3nt: TGTGCCAGCAGTAGAGGGCGCGGGCGAGCTGAAGCTTTCTTT
CDR3aa: CASSRGRGRAEAFF

d_gene: .
abundance: .
len: 14
j_gene: TRBJ2-5
v_gene: TRBV10-3
CDR3nt: TGTGCCATCAGTGAGTCCTCAGGGCAAGAGACCCAGTACTTC
CDR3aa: CAISESSGQETQYF

d_gene: TRBD1
abundance: .
len: 16
j_gene: TRBJ2-2
v_gene: TRBV6-4
CDR3nt: TGTGCCAGCAGCTCACTCCCGGGACAGGGTACCGGGGAGCTGTTTTTT
CDR3aa: CASSSLPGQGTGELFF

d_gene: TRBD1
abundance: .
len: 15
j_gene: TRBJ1-2
v_gene: TRBV6-1
CDR3nt: TGTGCCAGCAGCGTTTCTTTCACAGGGGGAAATGGCTACACCTTC
CDR3aa: CASSVSFTGGNGYTF

d_gene: .
abundance: .
len: 14
j_gene: TRBJ2-4
v_gene: TRBV6-5
CDR3nt: TGTGCCAGCAGTTACTCGGCGGCAGAAAACATTCAGTACTTC
CDR3aa: CASSYSAAENIQYF

d_gene: TRBD2
abundance: .
len: 16
j_gene: TRBJ2-3
v_gene: TRBV5-4
CDR3nt: TGTGCCAGCAGCTCCGGGAGGGATATGAGCACAGATACGCAGTATTTT
CDR3aa: CASSSGRDMSTDTQYF